This T cell receptor beta chain was recorded in a study of blood T cell repertoires in COVID-19. The V gene's germline CDR1 is LNHDA and CDR2 SQIVND (reference sequence). This CDR3 is 14 amino acids long. In the case of this clone: Mismatch with germline at one junction end may stem from a read error.

TCRdb's copy holds only in-frame clones and misses some; the assay was immunoSEQ multiplex PCR. The sample records 200,000 to 300,000 clones, over 80% being singletons. Specimen: peripheral blood. The chain is built from TRBV19 and TRBJ2-2; unclear D gene. This TCR was recovered from a man aged 30 to 45 who had recovered from COVID-19. The CDR3 DNA sequence: TGTGCCAGTAGTCTAGACCCCTTTCCCCGGGAGCTGTTTTTT. Translation: CASSLDPFPRELFF.